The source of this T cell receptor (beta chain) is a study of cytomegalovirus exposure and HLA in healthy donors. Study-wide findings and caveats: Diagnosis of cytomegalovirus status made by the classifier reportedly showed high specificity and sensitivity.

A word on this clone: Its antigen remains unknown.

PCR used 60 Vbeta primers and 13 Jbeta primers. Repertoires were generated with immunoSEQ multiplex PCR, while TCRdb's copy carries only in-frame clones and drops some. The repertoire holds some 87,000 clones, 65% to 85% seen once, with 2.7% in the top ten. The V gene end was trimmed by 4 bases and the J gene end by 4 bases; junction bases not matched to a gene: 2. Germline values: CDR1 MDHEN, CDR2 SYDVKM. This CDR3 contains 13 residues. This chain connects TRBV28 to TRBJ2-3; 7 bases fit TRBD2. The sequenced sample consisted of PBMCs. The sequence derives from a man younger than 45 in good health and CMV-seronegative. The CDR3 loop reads CASSSAGADTQYF. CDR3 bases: TGTGCCAGCAGTTCCGCGGGGGCAGATACGCAGTATTTT.